A single sample is the source of the 24 T cell receptor beta chains below, sequenced in a study of T cells expressing NK-cell markers. For each CDR3 protein, TCRdb gives one entry from its re-call of the 5' RACE reads, without DNA. The sample has 500,000 to 700,000 distinct CDR3 sequences. The sample consisted of blood T cells: a sorted CD56 or NKG2C T cell subset, CD4+ or CD8+ T cells, or bulk PBMC T cells (not recorded which). These receptors were obtained from a man younger than 30 in good health.

V usage is TRBV12-3 or TRBV12-4 and J usage is TRBJ2-7. This CDR3 is built from 11 residues. The CDR3 reads CASSYQYEQYF.

The rearrangement uses TRBV10-3 and TRBJ2-7; TCRdb lists TRBD1, though no DNA is available to test this call. The germline gives CDR1 ENHRY, CDR2 SYGVKD. The CDR3 sequence is 11 residues long. CDR3 loop: CAIRTTREQYF.

The chain links TRBV6-2 or TRBV6-3 to TRBJ2-7; without DNA, the TCRdb call of TRBD2 cannot be checked. The CDR3 contains 14 residues. Germline V lookup: CDR1 MNHEY, CDR2 SVGEGT. Here the CDR3 reads CASSYAGTSSEQYF.

The chain joins TRBV24-1 to TRBJ2-2. Germline V gene lookup returns CDR1 KGHDR and CDR2 SFDVKD. This CDR3 spans 14 amino acids. The CDR3 sequence: CATSDSWTDGELFF.

The chain is built from TRBV5-1 and TRBJ2-7. CDR1 is SGHRS, CDR2 YFSETQ, per germline. The CDR3 sequence is 12 residues long. CDR3 protein: CASSPLDTEQYF.

The chain joins TRBV5-1 to TRBJ2-3; TCRdb reports TRBD1, a call that lacks DNA to check it against. Germline assignment: CDR1 SGHRS and CDR2 YFSETQ. There are 17 residues in the CDR3. CDR3 sequence reads: CASSLTPGTANTDTQYF.

The chain has TRBV19 and TRBJ1-5; absent DNA, TCRdb's TRBD1 call cannot be checked. Germline loops: CDR1 LNHDA, CDR2 SQIVND (reference sequence). The CDR3 loop spans 15 amino acids. Here the CDR3 reads CASSTDRGAVRPQHF.

The V gene is TRBV16, the J gene TRBJ1-3; TCRdb gives TRBD1 as the D gene, but with no DNA this cannot be confirmed. CDR1 and CDR2 (germline): KGHSY, FQNENV. This CDR3 spans 15 amino acids. The CDR3 here is CASSQRPGSGNTIYF.

The rearrangement joins TRBV5-1 to TRBJ2-7. CDR3 length: 13 amino acids. Germline lookup yields CDR1 SGHRS and CDR2 YFSETQ. CDR3 amino acids: CASSLEMLGEQYF.

The rearrangement joins TRBV5-6 to TRBJ2-1. The CDR3 has 12 amino acids. From germline, CDR1 is SGHDT and CDR2 YYEEEE. The CDR3 sequence: CASSSGHLKQFF.

The chain couples TRBV5-1 to TRBJ2-2. Germline V gene data show CDR1 as SGHRS and CDR2 as YFSETQ. The CDR3 covers 12 residues. The CDR3 sequence is CASSFEAGELFF.

The gene calls are TRBV28 and TRBJ2-1; TCRdb proposes TRBD1, but this gene call is untestable without DNA. Germline CDR1 is MDHEN and CDR2 is SYDVKM. The CDR3 totals 15 residues. The CDR3 region is CASRPRDWGDNEQFF.

The chain carries TRBV5-1 and TRBJ2-1; without DNA, the TCRdb call of TRBD2 cannot be checked. The CDR3 spans 15 residues. Germline CDR1 is SGHRS and CDR2 is YFSETQ. Here the CDR3 reads CASSPPSGLAGGEFF. The whole variable domain, filled in from reference TRBV5-1 and TRBJ2-1, reads KAGVTQTPRYLIKTRGQQVTLSCSPISGHRSVSWYQQTPGQGLQFLFEYFSETQRNKGNFPGRFSGRQFSNSRSEMNVSTLELGDSALYLCASSPPSGLAGGEFFGPGTRLTVL.

The rearrangement joins TRBV5-1 to TRBJ2-7; no DNA is available, so the TRBD1 call from TCRdb remains unchecked. The germline V gene encodes CDR1 SGHRS and CDR2 YFSETQ. There are 17 residues in the CDR3. This chain's CDR3 is CASSLGHPGQGSYEQYF.

The chain combines TRBV7-2 with TRBJ1-2; TCRdb's D call of TRBD1 is untestable without DNA. Germline V CDR1 and CDR2: SGHTA, FQGNSA. CDR3 length equals 15 residues. CDR3 in amino acids: CASSFRGSGRNGYTF.

V and J are TRBV12-3 or TRBV12-4 and TRBJ2-3; TCRdb selects TRBD1, and the lack of DNA leaves this call unchecked. CDR3 length equals 16 residues. The CDR3 here is CASSLPGGSGTDTQYF.

The rearrangement links TRBV21-1 to TRBJ2-4; TCRdb's assignment of TRBD1 cannot be checked, as there is no DNA. TRBV21-1 is marked as a pseudogene. The CDR3 loop spans 14 amino acids. This CDR3 is CASSKARGVNIQYF.

This sequence joins TRBV27 and TRBJ2-3. The CDR3 runs 13 residues. CDR1 MNHEY and CDR2 SMNVEV come from the germline V gene (reference sequence). The CDR3 protein is CASTKTVTDTQYF.

The genes are TRBV5-4 and TRBJ1-2; the TRBD1 assignment by TCRdb is unverifiable without DNA. Germline V gives CDR1 SGHNT, CDR2 YYREEE (reference sequence). This CDR3 is 14 amino acids long. CDR3 residues: CASSGWGILTGYTF.

The chain combines TRBV7-9 with TRBJ2-3; TCRdb names TRBD1, which stays unverified in the absence of DNA. Germline CDR1 reads SEHNR; CDR2 reads FQNEAQ (reference sequence). CDR3 length: 15 amino acids. The CDR3 sequence is CASSLAPGEPDTQYF.

The CDR3 region is CASSARGTGGETQYF. The chain joins TRBV3-1 to TRBJ2-5; the TCRdb D gene call, TRBD1, has no DNA to confirm it. CDR3 length equals 15 residues. Germline CDR1 LGHDT, CDR2 YNNKEL (reference sequence).

The V call is TRBV10-3, the J call TRBJ2-3. This CDR3 region has 18 residues. Germline V CDR1 and CDR2: ENHRY, SYGVKD. The CDR3 here is CATRTRLGPPATTDTQYF.

The chain employs TRBV7-6 and TRBJ2-7; the TRBD2 assignment by TCRdb is unverifiable without DNA. Germline V gene sequence: CDR1 SGHVS, CDR2 FNYEAQ. The length of the CDR3 is 17 residues. The CDR3 sequence: CASSPQGLAGAVYEQYF.

This chain connects TRBV7-2 to TRBJ2-4; TCRdb designates TRBD1, a call that cannot be tested without DNA. Germline-derived CDR1 and CDR2 are SGHTA and FQGNSA. The CDR3 has 16 amino acids. The CDR3: CASSLDGDRTKNIQYF.